This T cell receptor beta chain comes out of a study of human T cells and chemical hapten exposure. Overall study: 2% DPC applied to a roughly 2 cm by roughly 2 cm arm area sensitized donors. Broader study findings: Patch test score rose with PT1 expanded TCR count, significant at thresholds 8, 16 and 32, not 4.

TCRdb re-called the RACE reads with MiXCR, one entry per CDR3 protein. The repertoire includes 75,000 to 90,000 distinct CDR3 sequences, 12% of them detected once, and 3% to 4% sits in the top ten. As concerns this clonotype: Its specificity is not known.

Sample time point: patch test 1, 2 weeks after DPC sensitization. As for treatment: therapeutic diphenylcyclopropenone sensitization with weekly scalp DPC. V was shortened by 0 bases and J by 4 bases, with 11 bases between the two germline ends. CDR1 KGHSH and CDR2 LQKENI come from the germline V gene. CDR3 length: 15 residues. The clonotype originates from an older woman with alopecia areata. Some clones in this sample may be carry-over from other donors' samples. The rearrangement uses TRBV18 and TRBJ2-3; D unclear. Sequencing was performed on whole blood, taken in connection with sensitization to the hapten diphenylcyclopropenone (DPC). CDR3 nucleotides: TGTGCCAGCTCACCACCTTCGGTGGCGGCAGATACGCAGTATTTT. Translation gives CASSPPSVAADTQYF.